The 7 T cell receptor beta chains presented below share a single source sample, sequenced in a study of control samples from healthy donors and cancer patients. Assay used: immunoSEQ multiplex PCR; TCRdb lists only in-frame clones, some missing. This table holds about 150,000 clones, about 94% found once. Sequenced sample: blood. These receptors were collected from a man aged 35 to 55 in good health.

The CDR3 nucleotides are TGCGCCAGCAGCTTGGGACCAGGGGGAGCGAATGGCTACACCTTC. Amino acid sequence: CASSLGPGGANGYTF. The chain links TRBV5-1 to TRBJ1-2, with 7 nucleotides matching TRBD1. This CDR3 is 15 amino acids long. J was trimmed by 6 bases and V by 0 bases; bases with no gene match: 8. CDR1 is SGHRS, CDR2 YFSETQ, per germline. The whole variable domain, filled in from reference TRBV5-1 and TRBJ1-2, reads KAGVTQTPRYLIKTRGQQVTLSCSPISGHRSVSWYQQTPGQGLQFLFEYFSETQRNKGNFPGRFSGRQFSNSRSEMNVSTLELGDSALYLCASSLGPGGANGYTFGSGTRLTVV.

This CDR3 reads CASSLERGMGGYTF. In DNA, the CDR3 is TGCGCCAGCAGCTTGGAACGGGGGATGGGTGGCTACACCTTC. The rearrangement links TRBV5-1 to TRBJ1-2, with TRBD1 as a possible D gene (5 bases). Looked up from germline, CDR1 is SGHRS and CDR2 is YFSETQ. V lost 0 bases, J lost 7 bases, and 13 bases lay in between. The CDR3 extends over 14 amino acids.

This chain links TRBV6-4 with TRBJ1-1; TRBD1 is a possible D gene (5 bases). With 8 bases removed from V and 0 bases from J, the gap between germline ends came to 13 bases. The CDR3 has 14 residues. Germline lookup yields CDR1 MRHNA and CDR2 SNTAGT. Written as DNA, the CDR3 is TGTGCCAGCTGGGGGGGGTACATGAACACTGAAGCTTTCTTT. Translation: CASWGGYMNTEAFF.

The chain has TRBV6-5 and TRBJ2-7, with D maybe TRBD1 (5 bases). Germline V gene data show CDR1 as MNHEY and CDR2 as SVGAGI. This CDR3 contains 10 residues. Trimming cost V 6 bases and J 6 bases, with 6 bases left between them. CDR3 sequence (DNA): TGTGCCAGCAGGGGGCCCGAGCAGTACTTC. It yields the protein CASRGPEQYF.

V and J are TRBV28 and TRBJ1-5; D is unclear. Between the trimmed V and J ends, which lost 0 bases and 4 bases, there was a span of 10 bases. Germline assignment: CDR1 MDHEN and CDR2 SYDVKM. The CDR3 consists of 15 residues. Written as DNA, the CDR3 is TGTGCCAGCAGTTTATGGGCCAGAAAAAATCAGCCCCAGCATTTT. Protein: CASSLWARKNQPQHF.

The chain carries TRBV18 and TRBJ1-1; the D is unclear. Between the trimmed V and J ends, which lost 3 bases and 0 bases, there was a span of 8 bases. The germline V gene encodes CDR1 KGHSH and CDR2 LQKENI. The CDR3 sequence is 14 residues long. Here the CDR3 DNA reads TGTGCCAGCTCACCGCAGGAGTTGAACACTGAAGCTTTCTTT. Amino acid sequence: CASSPQELNTEAFF.

The chain recombines TRBV5-1 with TRBJ2-1; 9 bases line up with TRBD2. Looked up from germline, CDR1 is SGHRS and CDR2 is YFSETQ. Losses at the gene ends were 0 bases for V and 1 base for J; bases not matched to a gene: 11. The CDR3 has 19 residues. The CDR3 protein is CASSLVFGGGAVSYNEQFF. DNA of the CDR3: TGCGCCAGCAGCTTGGTCTTCGGCGGGGGGGCCGTATCCTACAATGAGCAGTTCTTC.